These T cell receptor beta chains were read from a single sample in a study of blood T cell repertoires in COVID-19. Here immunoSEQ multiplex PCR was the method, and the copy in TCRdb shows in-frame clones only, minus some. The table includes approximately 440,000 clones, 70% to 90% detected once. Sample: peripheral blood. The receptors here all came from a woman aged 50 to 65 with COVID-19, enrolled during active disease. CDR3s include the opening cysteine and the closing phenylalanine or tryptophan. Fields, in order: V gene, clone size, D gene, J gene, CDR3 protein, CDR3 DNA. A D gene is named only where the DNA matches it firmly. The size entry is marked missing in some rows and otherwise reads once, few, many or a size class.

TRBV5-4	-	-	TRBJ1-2	CASSPDGAYGYTF	TGTGCCAGCAGCCCCGACGGAGCCTATGGCTACACCTTC
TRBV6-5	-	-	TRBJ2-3	CASSRRGDTQYF	TGTGCCAGTTCCAGACGGGGAGATACGCAGTATTTT
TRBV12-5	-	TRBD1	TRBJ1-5	CASGLEPGTAQHF	TGTGCTAGTGGTTTGGAACCTGGGACAGCCCAGCATTTT
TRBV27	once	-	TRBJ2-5	CASSLNPPGGGYQGETQYF	TGTGCTAGCAGTTTAAACCCCCCAGGTGGGGGCTACCAGGGAGAGACCCAGTACTTC
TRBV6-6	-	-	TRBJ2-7	CASRPGTYEQYF	TGTGCCAGCAGACCGGGAACCTACGAGCAGTACTTC
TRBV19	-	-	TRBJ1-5	CASSPGLTGSDSNQPQHF	TGTGCCAGTAGTCCCGGATTGACAGGATCGGATAGCAATCAGCCCCAGCATTTT
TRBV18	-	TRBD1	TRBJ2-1	CASSQGAGEQFF	TGTGCCAGCTCACAGGGGGCTGGGGAGCAGTTCTTC
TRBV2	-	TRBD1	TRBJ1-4	CASRRTGGLFF	TGTGCCAGCAGACGGACAGGGGGCCTGTTTTTT
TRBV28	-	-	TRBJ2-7	CASSLSYYEQYF	TGTGCCAGCAGTTTATCGTACTACGAGCAGTACTTC
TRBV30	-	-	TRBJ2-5	CAWSAVQETQYF	TGTGCCTGGAGTGCCGTACAAGAGACCCAGTACTTC
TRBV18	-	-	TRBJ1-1	CASSLRTDWNTEAFF	TGTGCCAGCTCACTCAGGACAGACTGGAACACTGAAGCTTTCTTT
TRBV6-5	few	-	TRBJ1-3	CASSYSNSGNTIYF	TGTGCCAGCAGTTACTCCAACTCTGGAAACACCATATATTTT
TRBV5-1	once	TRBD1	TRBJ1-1	CASSLDRVSTEAFF	TGCGCCAGCAGCCTGGACAGGGTGAGCACTGAAGCTTTCTTT
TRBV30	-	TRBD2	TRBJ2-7	CAWSRPSGGQYF	TGTGCCTGGAGTCGACCTAGCGGAGGGCAGTACTTC
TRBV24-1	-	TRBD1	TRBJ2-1	CATSDLRTGDRGVNEQFF	TGTGCCACCAGTGATTTGCGCACCGGGGACAGGGGGGTCAATGAGCAGTTCTTC
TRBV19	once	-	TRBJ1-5	CASGFRDQPQHF	TGTGCCAGTGGGTTCCGGGATCAGCCCCAGCATTTT
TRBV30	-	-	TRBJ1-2	CAWSSPSQLNYGYTF	TGTGCCTGGAGTTCCCCTAGCCAACTTAACTATGGCTACACCTTC
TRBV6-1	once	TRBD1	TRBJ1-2	CASSEFGQGHGYTF	TGTGCCAGCAGTGAATTCGGACAGGGCCATGGCTACACCTTC
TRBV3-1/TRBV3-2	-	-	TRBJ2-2	CASSLRGELFF	TGTGCCAGCAGCCTCCGCGGGGAGCTGTTTTTT
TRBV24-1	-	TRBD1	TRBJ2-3	CATSAEQGAGDTQYF	TGTGCCACCAGTGCCGAACAGGGGGCCGGAGATACGCAGTATTTT
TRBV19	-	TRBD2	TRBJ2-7	CASSMGGLATYEQYF	TGTGCCAGTAGTATGGGTGGACTAGCGACCTACGAGCAGTACTTC
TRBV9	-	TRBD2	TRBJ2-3	CASSARAGGRDTQYF	TGTGCCAGCAGCGCGCGAGCGGGGGGGCGTGATACGCAGTATTTT
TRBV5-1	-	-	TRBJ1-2	CASSLASWENGYTF	TGCGCCAGCAGCTTGGCCTCATGGGAGAACGGCTACACCTTC
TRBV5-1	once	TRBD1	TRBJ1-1	CASSETGWGTEAFF	TGCGCCAGCAGTGAGACAGGGTGGGGCACTGAAGCTTTCTTT
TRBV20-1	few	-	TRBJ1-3	CSASPGDYGNTIYF	TGCAGTGCTAGTCCAGGGGATTATGGAAACACCATATATTTT
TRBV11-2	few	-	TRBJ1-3	CASSERLASGNTIYF	TGTGCCAGCAGCGAAAGACTTGCCTCTGGAAACACCATATATTTT
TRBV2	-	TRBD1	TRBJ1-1	CASRDSALAFF	TGTGCCAGCCGGGACAGCGCCTTAGCTTTCTTT
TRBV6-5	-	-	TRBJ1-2	CASRRPGDNYGYTF	TGTGCCAGCAGACGCCCCGGGGATAACTATGGCTACACCTTC
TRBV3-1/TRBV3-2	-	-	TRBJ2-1	CASSRGENEQFF	TGTGCCAGCAGCCGGGGGGAGAATGAGCAGTTCTTC
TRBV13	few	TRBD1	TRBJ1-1	CASRQRGQGSTEAFF	TGTGCCAGCAGACAGAGAGGACAGGGGTCCACTGAAGCTTTCTTT
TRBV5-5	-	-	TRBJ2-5	CASSPIMRAGETQYF	TGTGCCAGCAGCCCGATTATGAGGGCGGGAGAGACCCAGTACTTC
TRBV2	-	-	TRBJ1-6	CASSGRVGALHNSPLHF	TGTGCCAGCAGTGGCAGGGTGGGGGCTCTCCATAATTCACCCCTCCACTTT
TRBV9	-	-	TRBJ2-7	CASSPRTTHYEQYF	TGTGCCAGCAGCCCACGGACTACTCACTACGAGCAGTACTTC
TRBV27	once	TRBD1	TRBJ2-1	CASSLGTALEQFF	TGTGCCAGCAGCCTCGGGACAGCTCTCGAGCAGTTCTTC
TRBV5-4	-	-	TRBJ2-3	CASSLYRGRTDTQYF	TGTGCCAGCAGCTTATACCGGGGGAGGACAGATACGCAGTATTTT
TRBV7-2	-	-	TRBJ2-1	CASSLVRGGEQFF	TGTGCCAGCAGCTTAGTACGTGGAGGTGAGCAGTTCTTC
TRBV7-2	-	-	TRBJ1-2	CADRRDSGGDGYTF	TGTGCAGATCGACGGGACTCCGGGGGGGATGGCTACACCTTC
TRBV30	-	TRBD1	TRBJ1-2	CAWTTGLAYGYTF	TGTGCCTGGACGACAGGGCTTGCTTATGGCTACACCTTC
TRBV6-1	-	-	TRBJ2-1	CASSENYAREQFF	TGTGCCAGCAGTGAAAATTATGCTAGGGAGCAGTTCTTC
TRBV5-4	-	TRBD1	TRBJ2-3	CASSPDRGADTQYF	TGTGCCAGCAGCCCTGACAGGGGGGCAGATACGCAGTATTTT
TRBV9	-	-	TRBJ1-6	CASSVDTKSPLHF	TGTGCCAGCAGCGTAGACACAAAGTCACCCCTCCACTTT
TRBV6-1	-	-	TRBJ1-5	CASSEAPDYQPQHF	TGTGCCAGCAGTGAAGCCCCGGACTATCAGCCCCAGCATTTT
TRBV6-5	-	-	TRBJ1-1	CASRRGGYTEAFF	TGTGCCAGCAGGAGGGGGGGGTACACTGAAGCTTTCTTT